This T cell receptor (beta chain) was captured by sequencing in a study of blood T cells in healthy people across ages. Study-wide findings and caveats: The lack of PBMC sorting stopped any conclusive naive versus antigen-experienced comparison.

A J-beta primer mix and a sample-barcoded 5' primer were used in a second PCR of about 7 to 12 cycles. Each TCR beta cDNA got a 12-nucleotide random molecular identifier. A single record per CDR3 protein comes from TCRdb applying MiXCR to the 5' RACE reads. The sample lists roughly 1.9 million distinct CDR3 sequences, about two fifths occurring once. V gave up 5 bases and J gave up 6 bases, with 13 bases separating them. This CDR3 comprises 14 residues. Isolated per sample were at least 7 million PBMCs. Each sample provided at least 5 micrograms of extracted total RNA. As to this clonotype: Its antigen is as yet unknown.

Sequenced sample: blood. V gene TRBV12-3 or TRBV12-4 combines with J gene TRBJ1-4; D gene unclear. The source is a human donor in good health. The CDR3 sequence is CASSPWEGDEKLFF. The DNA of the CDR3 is TGTGCCAGCAGTCCGTGGGAGGGAGATGAAAAACTGTTTTTT.